This entry lists 12 T cell receptor beta chains sequenced from one sample in a study of T cells after yellow fever vaccination. MiXCR was run by TCRdb on the 5' RACE reads, yielding one entry per CDR3 protein. The sample includes 300,000 to 350,000 distinct CDR3 sequences, 3% to 4.5% seen only once; the top ten take approximately 24%. The material sequenced was PBMCs, taken 5 days after the yellow fever booster vaccination. The receptors stem from a young man who received the YFV17D yellow fever vaccine.

This clonotype has just a few counts. The CDR3, as DNA: TGCAGCGTTGTGAGATCAGGGTCCTACGAGCAGTACTTC. Translated: CSVVRSGSYEQYF. The chain links TRBV29-1 to TRBJ2-7; D perhaps matches TRBD1 (5 bases). The V end lost 4 bases, the J end lost 1 base, and 11 bases lay between the germline ends. Germline assignment: CDR1 SQVTM and CDR2 ANQGSEA. The CDR3 runs 13 residues.

This chain uses TRBV12-3 or TRBV12-4 with TRBJ2-5, with TRBD1 as a possible D gene (5 bases). This CDR3 spans 16 amino acids. V lost 0 bases to trimming and J lost 2 bases, with 13 bases between them. The CDR3 DNA is TGTGCCAGCAGTTTAGCGGGCCAAGGGGATCAAGAGACCCAGTACTTC. It is translated as CASSLAGQGDQETQYF.

This clonotype was seen at least ten times. The CDR3 bases are TGTGCCAGCAGCTCTGGAGGGACCGTTGATACGCAGTATTTT. It codes for CASSSGGTVDTQYF. This chain uses TRBV7-9 with TRBJ2-3; perhaps TRBD2 as D (6 bases). Germline V CDR1 and CDR2: SEHNR, FQNEAQ (reference sequence). CDR3 length: 14 residues. Trimming pared 4 bases from V and 6 bases from J, leaving 14 bases between. The full variable domain, with the rest looked up from reference TRBV7-9 and TRBJ2-3, is DTGVSQNPRHKITKRGQNVTFRCDPISEHNRLYWYRQTLGQGPEFLTYFQNEAQLEKSRLLSDRFSAERPKGSFSTLEIQRTEQGDSAMYLCASSSGGTVDTQYFGPGTRLTVL.

This clonotype was seen only a few times. The chain is built from TRBV6-8 and TRBJ1-5, with D perhaps matching TRBD1 (5 bases). The ends were cut back, 7 bases at V and 4 bases at J, with 17 bases in the middle. The CDR3 loop spans 15 amino acids. The germline CDR1 and CDR2 sequences are MNHGY and SAAAGT. The DNA for the CDR3 is TGTGCCAGCAACCCAACAGGAGGGTCTAATCAGCCCCAGCATTTT. As protein: CASNPTGGSNQPQHF.

The chain combines TRBV12-5 with TRBJ1-1, with D unresolved. The CDR3 runs to 15 residues. The germline gives CDR1 LGHNT, CDR2 FRNRAP. V shed 0 bases and J shed 3 bases, with 11 bases lying between them. CDR3 DNA sequence: TGTGCTAGTGGTTTGGTACGGTCTCTGGACACTGAAGCTTTCTTT. This gives the protein CASGLVRSLDTEAFF. Drawing the rest from reference TRBV12-5 and TRBJ1-1, the complete variable domain is DARVTQTPRHKVTEMGQEVTMRCQPILGHNTVFWYRQTMMQGLELLAYFRNRAPLDDSGMPKDRFSAEMPDATLATLKIQPSEPRDSAVYFCASGLVRSLDTEAFFGQGTRLTVV.

The V call is TRBV20-1, the J call TRBJ2-1; D possibly uses TRBD1 or TRBD2 (7 bases each). The V and J ends lost 6 bases and 9 bases respectively, with 21 bases between them. Germline CDR1 and CDR2: DFQATT and SNEGSKA (reference sequence). The CDR3 spans 14 residues. For the CDR3, the DNA is TGCAGTGCCGGGACTATCAGGGGGATAAGTGAGCAGTTCTTC. Its translation: CSAGTIRGISEQFF.

The rearrangement joins TRBV24-1 to TRBJ1-5; 8 positions agree with TRBD1. V trimming: 4 bases; J trimming: 4 bases; junction bases outside the gene matches: 8. The CDR3 is 16 residues long. The V gene's germline CDR1 is KGHDR and CDR2 SFDVKD. The chain's CDR3 is CATSDHGQGANQPQHF. CDR3 bases: TGTGCCACCAGTGACCATGGACAGGGCGCGAATCAGCCCCAGCATTTT.

Many counts were recorded for this clonotype. The CDR3 bases are TGTGCCAGCAGCTTCCCGGACAGGGGAAGGTTCGAGCAGTACTTC. Protein: CASSFPDRGRFEQYF. The chain employs TRBV7-2 and TRBJ2-7; 9 bases match TRBD1. V was pared by 3 bases and J by 6 bases, with 9 bases of the junction left unmatched. This CDR3 has 15 amino acids. CDR1 is SGHTA, CDR2 FQGNSA, per germline.

This clonotype was found a few times. The rearrangement links TRBV7-2 to TRBJ2-3; 9 positions match TRBD2. Germline V CDR1 and CDR2: SGHTA, FQGNSA. J lost 4 bases, V lost 5 bases, and 10 bases had no gene match. The CDR3 loop spans 16 amino acids. This CDR3 is CASSPWAGGPSDTQYF. The CDR3 coding sequence is TGTGCCAGCAGCCCGTGGGCGGGGGGGCCCTCAGATACGCAGTATTTT.

The DNA for the CDR3 is TGTGCCAGCAGTTACTCGAAACTGGGCGATACGCAGTATTTT. Protein sequence: CASSYSKLGDTQYF. The chain couples TRBV6-2 or TRBV6-3 to TRBJ2-3; D unresolved. This CDR3 is 14 amino acids long. V shed 0 bases and J shed 6 bases, with 10 bases lying between them. Germline values: CDR1 MNHEY, CDR2 SVGEGT.

This clonotype was seen only a few times. The V call is TRBV20-1, the J call TRBJ1-1, with D unresolved. The CDR3 totals 13 residues. Trimming shortened V by 5 bases and J by 1 base, and 11 bases separated the two germline ends. Germline CDR1 and CDR2: DFQATT and SNEGSKA (reference sequence). The CDR3 reads CSARHDTNTEAFF. The CDR3 bases are TGCAGTGCTCGTCACGACACGAACACTGAAGCTTTCTTT.

This clonotype has a handful of counts. The rearrangement joins TRBV5-1 to TRBJ2-7; D remains ambiguous. Trimming removed 2 bases at V and 4 bases at J, with 10 bases between. The CDR3 length is 13 residues. Germline assignment: CDR1 SGHRS and CDR2 YFSETQ. The CDR3 nucleotides are TGCGCCAGCAGCTTCGGCAGGATTTACGAGCAGTACTTC. Translated: CASSFGRIYEQYF.